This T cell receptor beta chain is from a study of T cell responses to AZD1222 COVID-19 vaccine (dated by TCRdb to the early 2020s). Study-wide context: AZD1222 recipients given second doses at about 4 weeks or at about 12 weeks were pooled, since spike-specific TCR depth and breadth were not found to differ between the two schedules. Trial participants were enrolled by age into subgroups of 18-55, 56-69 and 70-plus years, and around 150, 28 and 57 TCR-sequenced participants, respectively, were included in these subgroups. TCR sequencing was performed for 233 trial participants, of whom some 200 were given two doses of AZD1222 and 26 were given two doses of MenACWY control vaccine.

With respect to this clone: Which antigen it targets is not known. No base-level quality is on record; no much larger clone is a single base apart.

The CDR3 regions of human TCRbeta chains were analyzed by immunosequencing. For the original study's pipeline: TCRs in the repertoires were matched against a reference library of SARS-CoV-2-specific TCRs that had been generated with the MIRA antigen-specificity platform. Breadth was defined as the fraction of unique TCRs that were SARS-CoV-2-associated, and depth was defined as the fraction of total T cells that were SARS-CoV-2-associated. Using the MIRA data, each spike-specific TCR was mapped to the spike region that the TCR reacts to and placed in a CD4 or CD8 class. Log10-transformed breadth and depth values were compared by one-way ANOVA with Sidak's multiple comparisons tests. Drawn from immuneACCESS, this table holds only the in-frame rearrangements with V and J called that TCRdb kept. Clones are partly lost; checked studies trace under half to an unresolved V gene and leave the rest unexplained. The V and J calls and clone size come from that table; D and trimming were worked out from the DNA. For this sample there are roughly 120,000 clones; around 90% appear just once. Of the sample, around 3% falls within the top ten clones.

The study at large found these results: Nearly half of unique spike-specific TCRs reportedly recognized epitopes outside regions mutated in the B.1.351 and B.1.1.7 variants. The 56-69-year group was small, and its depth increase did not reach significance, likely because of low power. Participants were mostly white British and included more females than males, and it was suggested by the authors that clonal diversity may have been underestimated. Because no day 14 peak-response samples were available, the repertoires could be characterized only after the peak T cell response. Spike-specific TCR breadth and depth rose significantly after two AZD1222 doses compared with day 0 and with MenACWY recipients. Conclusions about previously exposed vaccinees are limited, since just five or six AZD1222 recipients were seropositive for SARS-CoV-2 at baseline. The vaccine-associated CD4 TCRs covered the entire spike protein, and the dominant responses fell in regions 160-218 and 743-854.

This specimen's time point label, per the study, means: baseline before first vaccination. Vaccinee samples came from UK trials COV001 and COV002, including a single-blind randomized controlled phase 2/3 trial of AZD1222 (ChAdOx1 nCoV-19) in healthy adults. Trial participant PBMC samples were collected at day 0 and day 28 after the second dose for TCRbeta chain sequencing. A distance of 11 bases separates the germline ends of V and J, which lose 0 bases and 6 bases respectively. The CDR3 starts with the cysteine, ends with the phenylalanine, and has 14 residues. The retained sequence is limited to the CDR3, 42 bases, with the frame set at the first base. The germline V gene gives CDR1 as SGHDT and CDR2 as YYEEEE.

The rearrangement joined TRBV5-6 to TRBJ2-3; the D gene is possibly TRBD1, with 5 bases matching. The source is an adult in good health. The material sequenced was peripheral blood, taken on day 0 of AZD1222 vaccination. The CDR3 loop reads CASSLEGPRDTQYF. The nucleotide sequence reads TGTGCCAGCAGCTTGGAGGGGCCCCGGGATACGCAGTATTTT.